These 17 T cell receptor beta chains share one sample of origin, sequenced in a study of regulatory T cells in long-lasting Graves disease. Arm-PCR of CDR3 regions with iRepertoire HTBI primers generated TCR beta libraries. A single record per CDR3 protein comes from TCRdb applying MiXCR to the multiplex PCR reads. The table lists some 200,000 distinct CDR3 sequences, roughly 18% of them singletons. The time point denotes: newly diagnosed GD, antithyroid drugs for less than 3 months. The TCR library was prepared using RNA isolated from PBMCs. This sample was also put to use in a study of T cells in Graves' hyperthyroidism and ophthalmopathy.

The sequenced sample was peripheral blood mononuclear cells (PBMCs), obtained at new diagnosis, from a patient treated with antithyroid drugs. These receptor sequences come from a woman aged 25 to 39 with Graves disease.

This clonotype was found many times. The chain recombines TRBV18 with TRBJ1-1; D remains ambiguous. This CDR3 has 14 residues. Germline V gives CDR1 KGHSH, CDR2 LQKENI. The V and J ends lost 2 bases and 6 bases respectively, with 13 bases between them. The CDR3 sequence: CASSPGGGGSEAFF. In nucleotides, the CDR3 is TGTGCCAGCTCACCAGGAGGAGGAGGGTCTGAAGCTTTCTTT.

This clonotype was seen repeatedly, ten times or more. The chain is built from TRBV5-1 and TRBJ2-7; D is ambiguous. V lost 4 bases to trimming and J lost 3 bases, with 8 bases between them. The CDR3 is 12 residues long. Looked up from germline, CDR1 is SGHRS and CDR2 is YFSETQ. CDR3 protein: CASSPPNYEQYF. The CDR3 bases are TGCGCCAGCAGCCCTCCCAACTACGAGCAGTACTTC.

The chain couples TRBV20-1 to TRBJ2-7; 7 bases are a match to TRBD1. V was pared by 0 bases and J by 3 bases, with 14 bases of the junction left unmatched. CDR3 length: 17 residues. CDR1 is DFQATT and CDR2 is SNEGSKA in the germline V gene (reference sequence). The CDR3 region is CSARDPDRARFYYEQYF. The CDR3 nucleotides are TGCAGTGCTAGAGATCCCGACAGGGCGCGATTCTACTACGAGCAGTACTTC.

A few counts support this clonotype. This chain links TRBV28 with TRBJ1-1, with 12 bases that match TRBD1. Germline CDR1 MDHEN, CDR2 SYDVKM. J gave up 5 bases and V 9 bases, and 7 bases lay outside the gene matches. This CDR3 has 14 amino acids. The CDR3 nucleotides are TGTGCCAGTTGGGACAGGGGGCTGGATACTGAAGCTTTCTTT. It codes for CASWDRGLDTEAFF.

This clonotype appeared a few times. The V call is TRBV7-8, the J call TRBJ2-6, with 8 bases lining up with TRBD1. In germline, CDR1 is SGHVS, CDR2 FQNEAQ. The CDR3 contains 15 residues. Losses at the gene ends were 8 bases for V and 3 bases for J; bases not matched to a gene: 6. This CDR3 is CASGIDRGGANVLTF. CDR3 nucleotide sequence: TGTGCCAGCGGCATCGACAGGGGTGGGGCCAACGTCCTGACTTTC.

This clonotype was picked up many times. The chain uses TRBV20-1 and TRBJ2-1; D is unclear. Trimming left V 3 bases short and J 2 bases short, with 11 bases between. Germline CDR1 reads DFQATT; CDR2 reads SNEGSKA (reference sequence). This CDR3 contains 14 residues. The CDR3 DNA is TGCAGTGCTAGCGGTTGGGCCACCTACAATGAGCAGTTCTTC. This gives the protein CSASGWATYNEQFF.

The table lists this clonotype with many counts. This sequence joins TRBV3-1 and TRBJ2-7, with D uncertain. CDR1 and CDR2 from the germline V gene are LGHDT and YNNKEL (reference sequence). V lost 5 bases to trimming and J lost 3 bases, with 8 bases between them. CDR3 length equals 12 residues. The CDR3 bases are TGTGCCAGCAGCGTCCAGTTCTACGAGCAGTACTTC. Residues: CASSVQFYEQYF.

This clonotype has ten or more counts. The V and J genes are TRBV12-3 or TRBV12-4 and TRBJ1-6; D remains unclear. The CDR3 is 14 amino acids. Trimming left V 8 bases short and J 13 bases short, with 21 bases between. The CDR3 reads CASSNLGPASPLHF. CDR3 DNA: TGTGCCAGCTCGAATCTTGGGCCCGCCTCGCCCCTCCACTTT.

This clonotype was found a few times. A much larger clone lies one base from this, so it may be a read error. The V gene is TRBV3-1, the J gene TRBJ1-4; 8 nucleotides line up with TRBD1. Per germline, CDR1 LGHDT and CDR2 YNNKEL (reference sequence). CDR3 size: 13 residues. For the CDR3, the DNA is TGTGCCAGCGGCAGGGGGCGAAATGAAAAACTGCTTTTT. As protein: CASGRGRNEKLLF.

The gene calls are TRBV28 and TRBJ1-2; D remains unclear. The CDR3 length is 14 residues. CDR1 is MDHEN, CDR2 SYDVKM, per germline. V lost 3 bases to trimming and J lost 3 bases, with 11 bases between them. The CDR3 here is CASSFGQAYYGYTF. The CDR3 nucleotides read TGTGCCAGCAGTTTTGGGCAGGCATACTATGGCTACACCTTC.

This clonotype showed up many times. The chain employs TRBV6-2 or TRBV6-3 and TRBJ2-7; 7 nucleotides align to TRBD2. V was pared by 8 bases and J by 5 bases, with 6 bases of the junction left unmatched. Germline CDR1 is MNHEY and CDR2 is SVGEGT. The CDR3 sequence is 12 residues long. CDR3 DNA: TGTGCCAGCGGGCGGGAGTACCACGAGCAGTACTTC. It translates to CASGREYHEQYF.

This clonotype came up many times. This chain uses TRBV20-1 with TRBJ2-1, with D perhaps TRBD2 (6 bases). CDR1 and CDR2 (germline): DFQATT, SNEGSKA (reference sequence). The CDR3 consists of 15 residues. Trimming left V 6 bases short and J 4 bases short, with 19 bases between. This chain's CDR3 is CSASGGVAAYNEQFF. CDR3 nucleotide sequence: TGCAGTGCCTCCGGTGGGGTAGCGGCTTACAATGAGCAGTTCTTC.

This clonotype occurred many times. The CDR3 is CASSSGITEAFF. For the CDR3, the DNA is TGTGCCAGCAGTTCGGGGATTACTGAAGCTTTCTTT. The chain carries TRBV28 and TRBJ1-1; D is uncertain. The germline V gene encodes CDR1 MDHEN and CDR2 SYDVKM. V was trimmed by 4 bases and J by 5 bases, leaving 8 bases between them. The CDR3 spans 12 residues.

In its sample, this clonotype was seen many times. The V and J genes are TRBV13 and TRBJ2-1; TRBD2 agrees at 13 bases. CDR3 length: 13 residues. Germline V gene lookup returns CDR1 PRHDT and CDR2 FYEKMQ (reference sequence). V lost 5 bases to trimming and J lost 13 bases; unmatched junction nucleotides: 5. CDR3: CASSPGLAGDQFF. The CDR3, as DNA: TGTGCCAGCAGCCCCGGACTAGCGGGAGACCAGTTCTTC.

Many counts were recorded for this clonotype. This sequence joins TRBV12-3 or TRBV12-4 and TRBJ1-3, with 9 bases identical to TRBD1. The CDR3 extends over 17 amino acids. Trimming removed 5 bases from V and 2 bases from J; junction bases left unmatched: 10. CDR3 in DNA: TGTGCCAGCAGTGATTTGGGACAGGGCGCCGCTGGAAACACCATATATTTT. Protein product: CASSDLGQGAAGNTIYF.

This clonotype was seen repeatedly, ten times or more. The chain couples TRBV30 to TRBJ1-2, with a tentative D call TRBD1 (5 bases). V lost 5 bases, J lost 4 bases, and 14 bases lay in between. The CDR3 runs to 13 residues. From germline, CDR1 is GTSNPN and CDR2 SVGIG (reference sequence). CDR3 loop: CAWSLAGPYGYTF. CDR3 nucleotides: TGTGCCTGGTCCCTGGCGGGGCCCTATGGCTACACCTTC.

This clonotype was counted ten times or more. The rearrangement joins TRBV20-1 to TRBJ1-2, with D possibly TRBD1 on 5 matching bases. The CDR3 contains 14 residues. The V and J ends lost 0 bases and 4 bases respectively, with 12 bases between them. The germline V gene encodes CDR1 DFQATT and CDR2 SNEGSKA (reference sequence). CDR3 in amino acids: CSARDRQGPYGYTF. The CDR3 DNA reads TGCAGTGCTAGAGATAGGCAGGGACCCTATGGCTACACCTTC.